The 30 T cell receptor beta chains below come from one sample, sequenced in a study of regulatory T cells in long-lasting Graves disease. Time point of the sample: newly diagnosed GD, antithyroid drugs for less than 3 months. PBMC RNA was the source of the TCR library. Combining iRepertoire HTBI primers with Arm-PCR of CDR3 regions, the authors built TCR beta libraries. TCRdb reprocessed the multiplex PCR reads via MiXCR and lists one record per CDR3 protein. The sample consists of about 470,000 distinct CDR3 sequences, 15% of them appearing once. The same specimen was also included in a second study, on T cells in Graves' hyperthyroidism and ophthalmopathy.

The sequencing here drew on peripheral blood mononuclear cells (PBMCs), taken at new diagnosis, from a patient treated with antithyroid drugs. The receptor set was obtained from a woman aged 30 to 39 with Graves disease.

This clonotype occurred many times. This sequence joins TRBV27 and TRBJ2-5; D gene uncertain. The CDR3 spans 9 residues. The germline CDR1 and CDR2 sequences are MNHEY and SMNVEV (reference sequence). V was clipped by 2 bases and J by 8 bases, with 0 bases between them. The CDR3 DNA reads as TGTGCCAGCAGTTTAACCCAGTACTTC. This codes for CASSLTQYF.

This clonotype showed up just a few times. The chain recombines TRBV6-1 with TRBJ2-7; 10 bases fit TRBD1. V was clipped by 6 bases and J by 3 bases; unmatched bases: 5. The CDR3 has 14 residues. Germline CDR1 reads MNHNS; CDR2 reads SASEGT. The CDR3 sequence is CASRSGTGDYEQYF. In nucleotides, the CDR3 is TGTGCCAGCAGGTCCGGGACAGGGGACTACGAGCAGTACTTC.

This sequence joins TRBV7-3 and TRBJ2-2, with 10 bases aligning to TRBD2. The trim removed 1 base at V and 2 bases at J, leaving 10 bases unmatched. Germline CDR1 and CDR2: SGHTA and FQGTGA. CDR3 length: 19 amino acids. CDR3 sequence (DNA): TGTGCCAGCAGCTTAAAGGTTGAGCAACTAGCGGGAAACACCGGGGAGCTGTTTTTT. This sequence encodes CASSLKVEQLAGNTGELFF.

In this sample, this clonotype turned up many times. CDR3: CASSPPRGLYNEQFF. Here the CDR3 DNA reads TGTGCCAGCTCACCACCCAGGGGGCTTTACAATGAGCAGTTCTTC. The rearrangement joins TRBV18 to TRBJ2-1; TRBD1 aligns across 8 bases. CDR3 length: 15 residues. Germline CDR1 KGHSH, CDR2 LQKENI. With V trimmed by 0 bases and J by 4 bases, 2 bases remained unmatched. Full variable domain (outside the CDR3, taken from reference TRBV18 and TRBJ2-1): NAGVMQNPRHLVRRRGQEARLRCSPMKGHSHVYWYRQLPEEGLKFMVYLQKENIIDESGMPKERFSAEFPKEGPSILRIQQVVRGDSAAYFCASSPPRGLYNEQFFGPGTRLTVL.

This clonotype was seen more than once but under ten times. V usage is TRBV7-9 and J usage is TRBJ1-1, with 9 positions matching TRBD1. The CDR3 is 19 residues long. Germline V gene lookup returns CDR1 SEHNR and CDR2 FQNEAQ (reference sequence). V lost 2 bases to trimming and J lost 4 bases; unmatched junction nucleotides: 17. The CDR3 DNA sequence: TGTGCCAGCAGCTTATCGCCCCTTGGACAGGGGAGTTTAGGCACTGAAGCTTTCTTT. Amino acid sequence: CASSLSPLGQGSLGTEAFF.

The genes are TRBV5-4 and TRBJ2-3, with TRBD2 matching 10 bases. The CDR3 spans 16 residues. V trimming: 1 base; J trimming: 5 bases; junction bases outside the gene matches: 7. Germline V gives CDR1 SGHNT, CDR2 YYREEE (reference sequence). CDR3 coding DNA: TGTGCCAGCAGCTTGTTGCTAGCGGGAGTTCGAGATACGCAGTATTTT. It is translated as CASSLLLAGVRDTQYF.

The rearrangement joins TRBV27 to TRBJ2-7, with a possible D match to TRBD2 (5 bases). V gave up 5 bases and J gave up 2 bases, with 19 bases separating them. Germline V gene sequence: CDR1 MNHEY, CDR2 SMNVEV (reference sequence). CDR3 size: 16 residues. The CDR3 sequence is CASSSPSREGPYEQYF. The CDR3 nucleotides read TGTGCCAGCAGTAGCCCTTCAAGAGAGGGCCCCTACGAGCAGTACTTC.

This clonotype was seen ten or more times. The chain couples TRBV12-3 or TRBV12-4 to TRBJ1-3, with a weak D call TRBD1 (5 bases). Trimming left V 4 bases short and J 2 bases short, with 15 bases between. This CDR3 spans 16 amino acids. The DNA for the CDR3 is TGTGCCAGCAGTTCGATCGTGGGGCATCCTGGAAACACCATATATTTT. It specifies CASSSIVGHPGNTIYF.

This clonotype was observed at least ten times. This rearrangement joins TRBV30 to TRBJ1-5, with D tentatively TRBD1 (5 bases). The CDR3 runs to 14 residues. Trimming stripped 5 bases from V and 3 bases from J, with 14 bases between. In germline, CDR1 is GTSNPN, CDR2 SVGIG (reference sequence). The CDR3, as DNA: TGTGCCTGGGGCAGGGTAGGGAACAATCAGCCCCAGCATTTT. Its protein is CAWGRVGNNQPQHF.

This clonotype showed up many times. Here the CDR3 DNA reads TGTGCCAGCAGTTCCCGGGACAGGGCATCCTACGAGCAGTACTTC. This sequence encodes CASSSRDRASYEQYF. This chain connects TRBV28 to TRBJ2-7; 9 bases align to TRBD1. The V gene's germline CDR1 is MDHEN and CDR2 SYDVKM. Germline trimming cut 4 bases from V and 1 base from J; bases unmatched to any gene: 5. This CDR3 is 15 amino acids long. The full variable domain, rest sourced from reference TRBV28 and TRBJ2-7, is DVKVTQSSRYLVKRTGEKVFLECVQDMDHENMFWYRQDPGLGLRLIYFSYDVKMKEKGDIPEGYSVSREKKERFSLILESASTNQTSMYLCASSSRDRASYEQYFGPGTRLTVT.

This clonotype was seen at least ten times. This chain uses TRBV29-1 with TRBJ1-4; tentatively, D is TRBD1 (5 bases). V lost 4 bases to trimming and J lost 7 bases, with 19 bases between them. This CDR3 spans 15 amino acids. Looked up from germline, CDR1 is SQVTM and CDR2 is ANQGSEA. The DNA for the CDR3 is TGCAGCGTTGCTGACGCCGGGACCCGGGGTGAAAAACTGTTTTTT. Protein sequence: CSVADAGTRGEKLFF. The entire variable domain, with the rest obtained from reference TRBV29-1 and TRBJ1-4, is as follows: SAVISQKPSRDICQRGTSLTIQCQVDSQVTMMFWYRQQPGQSLTLIATANQGSEATYESGFVIDKFPISRPNLTFSTLTVSNMSPEDSSIYLCSVADAGTRGEKLFFGSGTQLSVL.

The chain uses TRBV12-3 or TRBV12-4 and TRBJ2-1; 10 bases map to TRBD2. V dropped 3 bases and J dropped 10; count of bases not matched to a gene: 9. The CDR3 extends over 15 amino acids. CDR3 nucleotides: TGTGCCAGCAGTTTTAGAGCGGGAGGGCCAGGGGAGCAGTTCTTC. Its protein product is CASSFRAGGPGEQFF.

This clonotype was counted many times. J is TRBJ1-1 and V is TRBV7-2; 9 bases align to TRBD1. In germline, CDR1 is SGHTA, CDR2 FQGNSA. Germline trimming cut 6 bases from V and 3 bases from J; bases unmatched to any gene: 2. This CDR3 has 13 residues. The CDR3 protein is CASSWTGDTEAFF. The CDR3 nucleotides read TGTGCCAGCAGTTGGACAGGGGACACTGAAGCTTTCTTT.

In its sample, this clonotype was seen many times. This chain joins TRBV11-2 and TRBJ2-1, with TRBD2 identical over 10 bases. Germline CDR1 SGHAT, CDR2 FQNNGV. The V gene end was trimmed by 4 bases and the J gene end by 10 bases; junction bases not matched to a gene: 1. This CDR3 is built from 12 residues. For the CDR3, the DNA is TGTGCCAGCAGCTCTAGCGGGGGCGAGCAGTTCTTC. It yields the protein CASSSSGGEQFF.

This clonotype was recorded at least ten times. The chain joins TRBV7-9 to TRBJ1-2; TRBD1 is a possible D gene (5 bases). Trimming stripped 5 bases from V and 2 bases from J, with 9 bases between. CDR1 SEHNR and CDR2 FQNEAQ come from the germline V gene (reference sequence). The CDR3 has 13 residues. The CDR3 here is CASSTRDNYGYTF. The CDR3, as DNA: TGTGCCAGCAGCACAAGGGACAACTATGGCTACACCTTC.

The V gene is TRBV28, the J gene TRBJ1-3, with a tentative D call TRBD1 (5 bases). The CDR3 loop spans 16 amino acids. The ends were cut back, 4 bases at V and 5 bases at J, with 18 bases in the middle. In germline, CDR1 is MDHEN, CDR2 SYDVKM. DNA of the CDR3: TGTGCCAGCAGTTCCGCCGGGGGGTACCAAAGAAACACCATATATTTT. Translation gives CASSSAGGYQRNTIYF.

In this sample, this clonotype turned up many times. The chain recombines TRBV4-1 with TRBJ2-7; 7 bases map to TRBD1. Per the germline V gene, CDR1 is MGHRA and CDR2 is YSYEKL. This CDR3 comprises 15 residues. With V trimmed by 3 bases and J by 2 bases, 7 bases remained unmatched. CDR3 nucleotides: TGCGCCAGCAGCCAGTCAGTTCAGGGGGCCTACGAGCAGTACTTC. Its protein product is CASSQSVQGAYEQYF.

The chain couples TRBV20-1 to TRBJ2-1, with 12 bases lining up with TRBD2. Germline CDR1 reads DFQATT; CDR2 reads SNEGSKA (reference sequence). The trim removed 3 bases at V and 2 bases at J, leaving 14 bases unmatched. The CDR3 is 19 amino acids. CDR3 residues: CSASALAGGPEKPYNEQFF. CDR3 coding DNA: TGCAGTGCTAGCGCGCTAGCGGGAGGGCCGGAGAAACCCTACAATGAGCAGTTCTTC.

This clonotype was counted many times. DNA of the CDR3: TGTGCCAGCAGCCAAGAGACTAGCGGGAGGGTCCGCGAGCAGTACTTC. Its protein is CASSQETSGRVREQYF. The rearrangement uses TRBV3-1 and TRBJ2-7; 14 nucleotides line up with TRBD2. J was trimmed by 6 bases and V by 0 bases; bases with no gene match: 4. Germline CDR1 and CDR2: LGHDT and YNNKEL (reference sequence). This CDR3 spans 16 amino acids.

This clonotype was counted ten times or more. The rearrangement joins TRBV6-1 to TRBJ2-1; D not certain. Deletions cut 1 base from V and 8 bases from J, with 3 bases between. The germline V gene encodes CDR1 MNHNS and CDR2 SASEGT. The CDR3 has 11 amino acids. The CDR3 DNA reads TGTGCCAGCAGTGAAGAGGATGAGCAGTTCTTC. It codes for CASSEEDEQFF.

Turning to this clonotype: One end of the junction varies from germline; a read error may be responsible. This sequence joins TRBV7-9 and TRBJ2-3; TRBD2 might be the D (6 bases). The CDR3 covers 13 residues. Germline values: CDR1 SEHNR, CDR2 FQNEAQ (reference sequence). The DNA of the CDR3 is TGTGCCAGCCTGGAGGGACTCACAGATATGCAGTATTTT. This codes for CASLEGLTDMQYF. The full variable domain, with the rest looked up from reference TRBV7-9 and TRBJ2-3, is DTGVSQNPRHKITKRGQNVTFRCDPISEHNRLYWYRQTLGQGPEFLTYFQNEAQLEKSRLLSDRFSAERPKGSFSTLEIQRTEQGDSAMYLCASLEGLTDMQYFGPGTRLTVL.

This clonotype was counted many times. The chain couples TRBV11-2 to TRBJ2-7; weak D call: TRBD2 (6 bases). The V gene lost 5 bases and the J gene lost 7 bases, with 24 bases spanning the gap. In germline, CDR1 is SGHAT, CDR2 FQNNGV. This CDR3 contains 16 residues. This CDR3 reads CASSRIGRFPDREQYF. The CDR3 nucleotides are TGTGCCAGCAGCCGGATTGGGAGGTTTCCTGATCGGGAGCAGTACTTC. The full variable domain, completed using reference TRBV11-2 and TRBJ2-7, is EAGVAQSPRYKIIEKRQSVAFWCNPISGHATLYWYQQILGQGPKLLIQFQNNGVVDDSQLPKDRFSAERLKGVDSTLKIQPAKLEDSAVYLCASSRIGRFPDREQYFGPGTRLTVT.

The chain uses TRBV7-2 and TRBJ1-4; a weak D match, TRBD1 (5 bases). V lost 5 bases to trimming and J lost 4 bases, with 17 bases between them. Germline CDR1 SGHTA, CDR2 FQGNSA. The CDR3 loop spans 16 amino acids. CDR3 coding DNA: TGTGCCAGCAGCCCCCTCTCCGGAGGGGATAATGAAAAACTGTTTTTT. Translation gives CASSPLSGGDNEKLFF.

This clonotype has more than one count but fewer than ten. This chain connects TRBV6-1 to TRBJ2-3; tentatively, D is TRBD1 or TRBD2 (5 bases each). The CDR3 has 15 residues. Trimming cost V 8 bases and J 2 bases, with 17 bases left between them. The germline gives CDR1 MNHNS, CDR2 SASEGT. This CDR3 is CASSNGAFLTDTQYF. The CDR3 DNA is TGTGCCAGCTCCAACGGGGCCTTTCTCACAGATACGCAGTATTTT.

This clonotype was seen just once. CDR3 protein: CASSLVGVLDEQFF. CDR3 nucleotides: TGTGCCAGCAGCTTAGTTGGAGTCCTCGATGAGCAGTTCTTC. The rearrangement uses TRBV11-2 and TRBJ2-1, with D uncertain. The CDR3 consists of 14 residues. V was cut by 1 base and J by 8 bases, with 12 bases left in between. Looked up from germline, CDR1 is SGHAT and CDR2 is FQNNGV.

The chain combines TRBV5-1 with TRBJ2-5, with 9 bases that match TRBD2. CDR3 length: 15 amino acids. The ends lost 4 bases at V and 4 bases at J; junction bases unmatched: 8. Germline V CDR1 and CDR2: SGHRS, YFSETQ. The DNA of the CDR3 is TGCGCCAGCAGCCGTGTTAGCGGGAGTCGAGAGACCCAGTACTTC. Its translation is CASSRVSGSRETQYF.

Comment on this clonotype: The junction departs from the called germline gene at one end, perhaps through a read error. In DNA form, the CDR3 reads TGTGCCAGCGTAGGGGAGTCCTACAATGAGCGGTTCTTC. It is translated as CASVGESYNERFF. This chain links TRBV3-1 with TRBJ2-1; D could derive from TRBD1 or TRBD2 (5 bases each). The CDR3 extends over 13 amino acids. Per germline, CDR1 LGHDT and CDR2 YNNKEL (reference sequence).

This clonotype occurred many times. The V call is TRBV28, the J call TRBJ1-6, with D possibly matching TRBD1 (5 bases). Germline V lookup: CDR1 MDHEN, CDR2 SYDVKM. Trimming removed 3 bases from V and 1 base from J, with 10 bases in between. The CDR3 sequence is 16 residues long. CDR3 in DNA: TGTGCCAGCAGTTTGATCTGGGGGTCCTATAATTCACCCCTCCACTTT. Its translation is CASSLIWGSYNSPLHF.

V and J are TRBV12-5 and TRBJ2-2; 10 bases line up with TRBD1. This CDR3 comprises 14 residues. Germline CDR1 reads LGHNT; CDR2 reads FRNRAP. Losses at the gene ends were 7 bases for V and 6 bases for J; bases not matched to a gene: 5. CDR3 amino acids: CASVGTGVSGELFF. The CDR3 coding sequence is TGTGCTAGTGTCGGGACAGGGGTGTCCGGGGAGCTGTTTTTT.

This clonotype was recorded many times. CDR3 bases: TGTGCCAGCAGTCACGGGGGGCTAGCGGGAGCAGAGACCCAGTACTTC. As protein: CASSHGGLAGAETQYF. This chain links TRBV27 with TRBJ2-5, with TRBD2 matching over 10 bases. CDR3 length equals 16 residues. V lost 5 bases and J lost 4; bases outside the gene matches: 10. Germline lookup yields CDR1 MNHEY and CDR2 SMNVEV (reference sequence).